The clone carrying this T cell receptor beta chain was found many times. Its specificity is unknown. These data come from a study of neoadjuvant anti-PD-1 for oral cavity cancer. On the study more broadly: Patients mostly received three to four biweekly nivolumab doses at 3 mg/kg before surgery. Around day 43, patients without progression received a fourth nivolumab dose before surgery. General study results and limits: Treg/Th17 ratio rose with pretreatment blood and fell with post-treatment tumor TCRbeta clonality.

Most tumor samples had about 4.8 ug input DNA in two replicates. Using immunoSEQ multiplex PCR, the repertoire was profiled, and TCRdb retains in-frame clones only, with some absent. Among under 25,000 clones, 25% to 30% were seen once, and the ten largest hold 15% to 20%. Time point denoted: after neoadjuvant nivolumab, at surgical resection. Material: tumor tissue, obtained after nivolumab (anti-PD-1) treatment. The TCR was taken from a person between 40 and 79 years old with oral cavity squamous cell carcinoma.

CDR3 region: CASSIRQDQGQYF. The CDR3 nucleotides are TGTGCCAGCAGCATCCGACAGGACCAGGGGCAGTACTTC. The V and J genes are TRBV7-9 and TRBJ2-7; a weak D match, TRBD1 (6 bases). The CDR3 covers 13 residues. Trimming removed 5 bases at V and 9 bases at J, with 17 bases between. Germline V lookup: CDR1 SEHNR, CDR2 FQNEAQ (reference sequence).